The TCR beta chain under discussion was sequenced for a study of cytotoxic CD8 clonotypes in ibrutinib-treated CLL. TCRdb's copy holds only in-frame clones and misses some; the assay was immunoSEQ multiplex PCR. The sample lists about 140,000 clones; approximately 89% were seen once. The germline CDR1 and CDR2 sequences are SNHLY and FYNNEI. The CDR3 has 13 amino acids. V was trimmed by 6 bases and J by 6 bases, leaving 11 bases between them. The TCR originated in a human donor with chronic lymphocytic leukemia. The source was PBMCs, collected after 12 months of ibrutinib treatment. The J gene is TRBJ2-2, the V gene TRBV2; a possible D gene is TRBD1 (5 bases). CDR3 protein: CASRMGLSGELFF. CDR3 nucleotide sequence: TGTGCCAGCAGGATGGGGCTGTCCGGGGAGCTGTTTTTT.